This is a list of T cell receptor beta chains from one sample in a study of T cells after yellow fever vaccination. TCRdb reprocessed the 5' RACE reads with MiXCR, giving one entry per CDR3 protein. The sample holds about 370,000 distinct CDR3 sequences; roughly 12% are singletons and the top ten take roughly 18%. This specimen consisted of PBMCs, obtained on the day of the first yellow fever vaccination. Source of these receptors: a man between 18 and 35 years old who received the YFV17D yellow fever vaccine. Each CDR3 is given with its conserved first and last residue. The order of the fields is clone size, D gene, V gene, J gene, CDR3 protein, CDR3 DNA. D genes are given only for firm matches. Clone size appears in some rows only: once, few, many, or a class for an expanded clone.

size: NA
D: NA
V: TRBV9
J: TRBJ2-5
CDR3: CASSVDSGPGGQYF
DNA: TGTGCCAGCAGCGTAGACAGCGGGCCCGGGGGCCAGTACTTC

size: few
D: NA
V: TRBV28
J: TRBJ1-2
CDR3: CASSQTGPLSYGYTF
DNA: TGTGCCAGCAGTCAAACAGGGCCCCTAAGCTATGGCTACACCTTC

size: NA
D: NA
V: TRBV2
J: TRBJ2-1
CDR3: CASKGRDRSYNEQFF
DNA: TGTGCCAGCAAAGGTCGGGACCGATCCTACAATGAGCAGTTCTTC

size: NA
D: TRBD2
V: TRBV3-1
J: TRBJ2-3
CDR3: CASSPTSGGRWRQYF
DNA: TGTGCCAGCAGCCCGACTAGCGGGGGACGGTGGAGGCAGTATTTT

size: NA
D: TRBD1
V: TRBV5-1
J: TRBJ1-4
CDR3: CASSFSGGQEKLFF
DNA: TGCGCCAGCAGCTTCTCAGGGGGACAAGAAAAACTGTTTTTT

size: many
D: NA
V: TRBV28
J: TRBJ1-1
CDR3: CASVPWATTMNTEAFF
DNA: TGTGCCAGCGTCCCGTGGGCTACGACCATGAACACTGAAGCTTTCTTT

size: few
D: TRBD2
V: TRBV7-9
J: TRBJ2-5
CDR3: CASSFVSGKETQYF
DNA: TGTGCCAGCAGCTTTGTTAGCGGGAAAGAGACCCAGTACTTC

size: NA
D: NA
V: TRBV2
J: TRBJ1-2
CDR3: CASRFQDYGYTF
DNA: TGTGCCAGCAGATTTCAGGACTATGGCTACACCTTC

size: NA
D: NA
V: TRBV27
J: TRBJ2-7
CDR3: CASSLSLSSYEQYF
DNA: TGTGCCAGCAGTTTATCTCTTAGCAGTTACGAGCAGTACTTC

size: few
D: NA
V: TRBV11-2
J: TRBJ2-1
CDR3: CASSLGSRYNEQFF
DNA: TGTGCCAGCAGCTTAGGTTCCAGGTACAATGAGCAGTTCTTC

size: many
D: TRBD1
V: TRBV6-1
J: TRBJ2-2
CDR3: CASRRDSTYTGELFF
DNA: TGTGCCAGCAGACGGGACAGCACTTACACCGGGGAGCTGTTTTTT

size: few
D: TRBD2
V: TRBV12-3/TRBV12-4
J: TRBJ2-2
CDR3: CASSLVVLAGNTGELFF
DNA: TGTGCCAGCAGTTTAGTAGTTCTAGCGGGGAACACCGGGGAGCTGTTTTTT

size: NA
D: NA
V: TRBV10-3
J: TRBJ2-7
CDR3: CAISERGRSSYEQYF
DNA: TGTGCCATCAGTGAACGAGGCCGGAGCTCCTACGAGCAGTACTTC

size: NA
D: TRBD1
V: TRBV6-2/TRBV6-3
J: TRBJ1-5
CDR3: CASSSVTGGRNQPQHF
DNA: TGTGCCAGCAGTTCGGTCACAGGGGGCCGCAATCAGCCCCAGCATTTT

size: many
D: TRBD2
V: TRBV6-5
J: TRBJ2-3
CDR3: CASRGWGAGGRTDTQYF
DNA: TGTGCCAGCAGAGGTTGGGGAGCGGGAGGCCGCACAGATACGCAGTATTTT

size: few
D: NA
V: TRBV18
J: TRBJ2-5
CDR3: CASSPPSLAGETQYF
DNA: TGTGCCAGCTCACCACCGAGTCTGGCCGGGGAGACCCAGTACTTC